What follows describes a single T cell receptor (beta chain). This clone was observed once. No cognate antigen has been identified for it. Nothing much larger sits one base from this clone, and base qualities are not available. This entry is derived from a study of blood T cell repertoires in COVID-19 (TCRdb year 2020). In the study overall: Samples from collaborators originated in the United States, Italy and Spain and spanned both the acute and convalescent phases of COVID-19. The repertoires were made available in a free public database intended to serve as a resource for research on the immune response to SARS-CoV-2. Deeply sampled blood TCRbeta repertoires from subjects exposed to, actively infected with, or recovered from COVID-19 were included in the dataset. The material from the prospective study consisted of cDNA or gDNA derived from T cells, B-cell-depleted T cells, or PBMCs. Where HLA class I and class II types were available, the types were taken from metadata supplied by the sample provider, not from assay-based typing. Sample metadata almost always included a de-identified subject ID, COVID-19 status, age in years and sex. The samples were drawn from two sources: the first 160 participants of the ongoing ImmuneRACE study, and 1,000 to 1,500 subjects contributed by 6 global collaborators. Results and caveats for the whole study, not just this receptor: How much clinical and demographic metadata was included differed by source and by participant, and the metadata was provided uncurated.

TCRbeta CDR3 regions were amplified from genomic DNA by means of the immunoSEQ Assay, a bias-controlled multiplex PCR. As for the authors' bioinformatics: Nucleated cell counts per sample were estimated from amplification of reference gene primers within the assay. Sequence reads were collapsed and filtered to measure the absolute abundance of every unique TCRbeta CDR3 rearrangement. Productive Simpson clonality was computed per sample as the square root of Simpson's diversity index over productive rearrangements. Held by TCRdb, this immuneACCESS table contains in-frame sequences only and omits some clones. Under half of the omission traces to an unresolved V gene where checked; the cause of the rest is unknown. V and J calls plus clone size are reproduced from that table; the DNA served to infer D and trimming. This sample gives tens of thousands of clones in total; about 80% of them show up just once. In total, the top ten clones hold 4% to 6% of the sample.

Each collaborating institution followed its own protocols to collect whole blood in K2EDTA tubes. For TCRbeta analysis, collaborators shipped samples as frozen whole blood, isolated PBMCs, or DNA extracted from either of those sample types. Input material: peripheral blood. The TCR sequence derives from an older woman with acute or convalescent COVID-19.

The CDR3 has the sequence CASSFWSGYGYTF. The DNA reads as follows: TGTGCCAGCAGTTTTTGGAGCGGCTATGGCTACACCTTC. The V gene is TRBV12-3 or TRBV12-4 and the J gene is TRBJ1-2; the D gene lacks a confident call. The CDR3 measures 13 amino acids from cysteine to phenylalanine. The sequence is cut down to CDR3 DNA, 39 bases in frame from base 1. V is cut by 3 bases and J by 4 bases, and the space between the germline ends is 9 bases.